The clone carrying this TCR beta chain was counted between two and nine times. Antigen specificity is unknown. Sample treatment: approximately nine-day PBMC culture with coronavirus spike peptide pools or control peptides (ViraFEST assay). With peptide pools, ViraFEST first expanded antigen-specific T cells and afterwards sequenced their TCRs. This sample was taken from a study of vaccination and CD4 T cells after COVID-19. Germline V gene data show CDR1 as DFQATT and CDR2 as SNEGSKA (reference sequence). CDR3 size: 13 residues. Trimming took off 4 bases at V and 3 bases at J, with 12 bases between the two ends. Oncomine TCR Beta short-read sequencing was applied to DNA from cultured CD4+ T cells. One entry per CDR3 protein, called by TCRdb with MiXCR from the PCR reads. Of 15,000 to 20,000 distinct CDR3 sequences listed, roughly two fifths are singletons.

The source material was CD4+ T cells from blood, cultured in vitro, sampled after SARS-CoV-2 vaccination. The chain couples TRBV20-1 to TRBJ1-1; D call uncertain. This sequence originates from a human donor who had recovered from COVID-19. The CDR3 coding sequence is TGCAGTGCTACCGGGAATATAGACACTGAAGCTTTCTTT. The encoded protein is CSATGNIDTEAFF.